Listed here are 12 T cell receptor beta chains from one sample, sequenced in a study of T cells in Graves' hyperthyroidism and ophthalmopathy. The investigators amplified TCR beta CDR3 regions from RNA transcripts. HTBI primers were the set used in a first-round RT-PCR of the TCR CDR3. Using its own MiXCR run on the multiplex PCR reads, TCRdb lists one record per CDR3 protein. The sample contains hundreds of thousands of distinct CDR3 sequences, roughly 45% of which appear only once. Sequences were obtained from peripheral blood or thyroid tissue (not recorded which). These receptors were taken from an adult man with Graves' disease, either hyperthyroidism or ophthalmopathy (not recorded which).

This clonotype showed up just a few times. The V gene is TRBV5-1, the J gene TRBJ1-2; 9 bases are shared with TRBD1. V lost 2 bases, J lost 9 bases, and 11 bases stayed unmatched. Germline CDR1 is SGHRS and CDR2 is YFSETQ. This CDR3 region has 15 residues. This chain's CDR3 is CASSFSATGGISYTF. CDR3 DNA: TGCGCCAGCAGCTTCAGCGCGACAGGGGGTATCAGCTACACCTTC.

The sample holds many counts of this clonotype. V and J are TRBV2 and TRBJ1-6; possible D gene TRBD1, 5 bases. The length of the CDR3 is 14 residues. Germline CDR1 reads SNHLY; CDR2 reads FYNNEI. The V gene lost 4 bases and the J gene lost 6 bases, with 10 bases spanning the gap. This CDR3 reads CASSARDGNSPLHF. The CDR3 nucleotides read TGTGCCAGCAGTGCCAGGGATGGTAATTCACCCCTCCACTTT.

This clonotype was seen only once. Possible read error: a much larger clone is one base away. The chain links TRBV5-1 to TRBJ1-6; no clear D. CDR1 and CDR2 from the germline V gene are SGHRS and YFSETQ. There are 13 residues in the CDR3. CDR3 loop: CASSLSSGPPPHF. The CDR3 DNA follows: TGCGCCAGCAGCTTATCGAGCGGTCCACCCCCCCACTTT. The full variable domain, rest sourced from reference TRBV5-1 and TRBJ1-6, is KAGVTQTPRYLIKTRGQQVTLSCSPISGHRSVSWYQQTPGQGLQFLFEYFSETQRNKGNFPGRFSGRQFSNSRSEMNVSTLELGDSALYLCASSLSSGPPPHFGNGTRLTVT.

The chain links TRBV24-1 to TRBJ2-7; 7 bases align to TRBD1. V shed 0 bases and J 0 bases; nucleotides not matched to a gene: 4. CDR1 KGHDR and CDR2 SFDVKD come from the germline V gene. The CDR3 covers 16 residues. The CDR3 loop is CATSDLVRTGSYEQYF. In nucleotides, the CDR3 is TGTGCCACCAGTGATTTGGTCCGGACAGGCTCCTACGAGCAGTACTTC.

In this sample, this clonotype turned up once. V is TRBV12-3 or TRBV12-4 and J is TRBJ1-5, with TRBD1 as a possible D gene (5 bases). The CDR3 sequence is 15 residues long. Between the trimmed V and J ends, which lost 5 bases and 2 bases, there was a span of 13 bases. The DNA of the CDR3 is TGTGCCAGCAGTCCCCGGGGGGGAGGCAATCAGCCCCAGCATTTT. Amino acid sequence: CASSPRGGGNQPQHF.

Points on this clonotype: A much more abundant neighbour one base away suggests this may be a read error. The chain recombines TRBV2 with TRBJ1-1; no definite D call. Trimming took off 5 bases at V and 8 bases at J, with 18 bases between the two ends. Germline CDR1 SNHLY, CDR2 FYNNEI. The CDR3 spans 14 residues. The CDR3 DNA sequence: TGTGCCAGCAGTCAGGACGGAAGGGTTTCCGAAGCTTTCTTT. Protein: CASSQDGRVSEAFF.

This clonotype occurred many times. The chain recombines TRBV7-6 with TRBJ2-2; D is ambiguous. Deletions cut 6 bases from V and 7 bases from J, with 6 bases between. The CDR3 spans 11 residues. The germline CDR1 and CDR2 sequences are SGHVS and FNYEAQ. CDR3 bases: TGTGCCAGCAGTCTAAACGGGGAGCTGTTTTTT. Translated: CASSLNGELFF. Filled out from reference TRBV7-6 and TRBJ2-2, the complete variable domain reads GAGVSQSPRYKVTKRGQDVALRCDPISGHVSLYWYRQALGQGPEFLTYFNYEAQQDKSGLPNDRFSAERPEGSISTLTIQRTEQRDSAMYRCASSLNGELFFGEGSRLTVL.

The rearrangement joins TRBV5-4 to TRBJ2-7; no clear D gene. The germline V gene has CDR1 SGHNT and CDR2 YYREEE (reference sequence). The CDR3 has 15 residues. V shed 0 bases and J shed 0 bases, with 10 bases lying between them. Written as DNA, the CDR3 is TGTGCCAGCAGCTTGGAGTTCGGTAGCTCCTACGAGCAGTACTTC. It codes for CASSLEFGSSYEQYF.

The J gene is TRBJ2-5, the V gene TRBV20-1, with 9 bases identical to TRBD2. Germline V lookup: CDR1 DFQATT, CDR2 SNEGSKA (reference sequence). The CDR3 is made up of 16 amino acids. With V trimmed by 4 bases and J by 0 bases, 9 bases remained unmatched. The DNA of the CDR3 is TGCAGTGCTACCTATAGCGGGGGCTTGTACCAAGAGACCCAGTACTTC. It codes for CSATYSGGLYQETQYF.

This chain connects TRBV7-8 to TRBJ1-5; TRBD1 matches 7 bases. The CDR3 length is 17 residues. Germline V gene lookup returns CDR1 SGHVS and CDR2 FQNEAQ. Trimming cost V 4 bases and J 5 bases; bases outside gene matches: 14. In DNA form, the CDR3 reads TGTGCCAGCAGCTCCGGGACAGTAGGCAGATGGGATCAGCCCCAGCATTTT. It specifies CASSSGTVGRWDQPQHF.

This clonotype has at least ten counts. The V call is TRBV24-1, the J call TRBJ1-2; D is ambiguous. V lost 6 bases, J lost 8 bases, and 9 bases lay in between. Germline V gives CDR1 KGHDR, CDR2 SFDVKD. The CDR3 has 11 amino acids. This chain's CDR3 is CATSQGSGYTF. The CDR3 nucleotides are TGTGCCACCAGTCAAGGGAGCGGCTACACCTTC.

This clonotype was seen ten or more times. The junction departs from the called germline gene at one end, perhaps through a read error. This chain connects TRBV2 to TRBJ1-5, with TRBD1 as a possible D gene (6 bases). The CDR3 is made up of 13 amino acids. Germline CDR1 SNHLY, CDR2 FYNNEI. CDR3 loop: CASREGRQAKVHF. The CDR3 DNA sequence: TGTGCCAGCAGAGAAGGTAGACAGGCGAAAGTACATTTT.